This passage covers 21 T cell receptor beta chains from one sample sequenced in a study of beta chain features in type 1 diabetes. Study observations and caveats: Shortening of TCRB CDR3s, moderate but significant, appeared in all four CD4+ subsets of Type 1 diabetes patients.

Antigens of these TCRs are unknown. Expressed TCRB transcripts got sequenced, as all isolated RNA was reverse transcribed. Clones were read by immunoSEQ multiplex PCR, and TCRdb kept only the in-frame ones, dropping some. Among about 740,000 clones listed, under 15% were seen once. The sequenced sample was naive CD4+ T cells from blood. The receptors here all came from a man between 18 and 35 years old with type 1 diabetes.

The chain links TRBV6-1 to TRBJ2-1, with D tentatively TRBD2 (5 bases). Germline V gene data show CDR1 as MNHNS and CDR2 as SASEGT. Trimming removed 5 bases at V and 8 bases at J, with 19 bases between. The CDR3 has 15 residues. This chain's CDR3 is CASSSGTAGKDEQFF. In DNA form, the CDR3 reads TGTGCCAGCAGTTCCGGAACCGCGGGTAAAGATGAGCAGTTCTTC.

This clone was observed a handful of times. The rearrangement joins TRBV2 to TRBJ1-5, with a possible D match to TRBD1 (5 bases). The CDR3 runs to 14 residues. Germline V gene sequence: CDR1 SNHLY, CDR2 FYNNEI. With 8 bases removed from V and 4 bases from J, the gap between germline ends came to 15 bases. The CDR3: CASASQSGNQPQHF. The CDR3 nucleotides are TGTGCCAGCGCTTCCCAATCAGGGAATCAGCCCCAGCATTTT.

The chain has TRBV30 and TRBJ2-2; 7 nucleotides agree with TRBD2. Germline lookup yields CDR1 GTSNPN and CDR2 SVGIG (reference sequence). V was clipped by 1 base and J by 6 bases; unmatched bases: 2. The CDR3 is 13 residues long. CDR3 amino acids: CAWSATSSGELFF. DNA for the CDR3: TGTGCCTGGAGTGCGACTAGCTCCGGGGAGCTGTTTTTT. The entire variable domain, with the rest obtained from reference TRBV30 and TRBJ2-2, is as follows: SQTIHQWPATLVQPVGSPLSLECTVEGTSNPNLYWYRQAAGRGLQLLFYSVGIGQISSEVPQNLSASRPQDRQFILSSKKLLLSDSGFYLCAWSATSSGELFFGEGSRLTVL.

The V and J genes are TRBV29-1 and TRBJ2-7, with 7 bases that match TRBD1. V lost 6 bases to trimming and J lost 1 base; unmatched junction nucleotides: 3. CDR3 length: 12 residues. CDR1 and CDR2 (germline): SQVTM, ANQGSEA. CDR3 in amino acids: CSVGQVSYEQYF. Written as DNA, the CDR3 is TGCAGCGTCGGACAGGTATCCTACGAGCAGTACTTC.

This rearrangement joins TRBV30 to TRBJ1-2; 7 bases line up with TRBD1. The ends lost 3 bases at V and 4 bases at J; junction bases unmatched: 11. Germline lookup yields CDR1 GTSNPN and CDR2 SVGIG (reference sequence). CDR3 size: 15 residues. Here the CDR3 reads CAWSTPTGYGYGYTF. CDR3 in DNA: TGTGCCTGGAGCACACCGACAGGGTATGGCTATGGCTACACCTTC.

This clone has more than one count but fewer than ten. CDR3 residues: CACSPGSVDTQYF. CDR3 sequence (DNA): TGTGCCTGTTCTCCCGGGTCCGTCGATACGCAGTATTTT. This chain uses TRBV30 with TRBJ2-3; D remains ambiguous. V lost 6 bases, J lost 6 bases, and 16 bases lay in between. Germline V gene lookup returns CDR1 GTSNPN and CDR2 SVGIG (reference sequence). The CDR3 sequence is 13 residues long.

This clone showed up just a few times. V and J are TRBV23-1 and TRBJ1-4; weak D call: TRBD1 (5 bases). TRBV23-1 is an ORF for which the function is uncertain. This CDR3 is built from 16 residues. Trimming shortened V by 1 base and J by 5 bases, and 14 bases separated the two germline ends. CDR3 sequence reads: CASSQLEGVGNEKLFF. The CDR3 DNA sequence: TGCGCCAGCAGTCAATTGGAAGGGGTAGGGAATGAAAAACTGTTTTTT.

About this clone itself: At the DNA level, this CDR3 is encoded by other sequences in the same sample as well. The CDR3 nucleotides are TGTGCCTGGACGCACTCCGGGGAGCTGTTTTTT. It specifies CAWTHSGELFF. This rearrangement joins TRBV30 to TRBJ2-2; no clear D. This CDR3 is 11 amino acids long. In germline, CDR1 is GTSNPN, CDR2 SVGIG (reference sequence). Deletions cut 4 bases from V and 6 bases from J, with 6 bases between.

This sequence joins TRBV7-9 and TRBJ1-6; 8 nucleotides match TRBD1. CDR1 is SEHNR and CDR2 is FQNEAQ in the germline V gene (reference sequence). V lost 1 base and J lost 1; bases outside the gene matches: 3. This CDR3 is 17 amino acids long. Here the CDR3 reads CASSLGQGKSYNSPLHF. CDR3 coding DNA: TGTGCCAGCAGCTTAGGACAGGGGAAATCCTATAATTCACCCCTCCACTTT.

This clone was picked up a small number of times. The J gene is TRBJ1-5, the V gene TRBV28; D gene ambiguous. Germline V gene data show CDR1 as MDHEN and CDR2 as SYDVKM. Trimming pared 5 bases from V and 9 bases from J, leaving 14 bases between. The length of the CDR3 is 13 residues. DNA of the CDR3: TGTGCCAGCAGTCCGCCAGATAGGAGGCCCCAGCATTTT. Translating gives CASSPPDRRPQHF.

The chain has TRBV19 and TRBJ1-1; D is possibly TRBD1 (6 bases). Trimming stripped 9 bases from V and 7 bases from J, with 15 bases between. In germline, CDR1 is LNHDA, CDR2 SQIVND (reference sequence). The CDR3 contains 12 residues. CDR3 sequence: CASKQPGHEAFF. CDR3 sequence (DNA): TGTGCCAGCAAGCAACCGGGACATGAAGCTTTCTTT.

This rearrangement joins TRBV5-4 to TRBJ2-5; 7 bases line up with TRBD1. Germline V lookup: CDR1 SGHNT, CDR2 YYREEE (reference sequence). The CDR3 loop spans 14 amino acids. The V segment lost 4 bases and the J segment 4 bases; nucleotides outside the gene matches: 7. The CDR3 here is CASSARDSGETQYF. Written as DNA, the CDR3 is TGTGCCAGCAGCGCACGGGACAGTGGAGAGACCCAGTACTTC.

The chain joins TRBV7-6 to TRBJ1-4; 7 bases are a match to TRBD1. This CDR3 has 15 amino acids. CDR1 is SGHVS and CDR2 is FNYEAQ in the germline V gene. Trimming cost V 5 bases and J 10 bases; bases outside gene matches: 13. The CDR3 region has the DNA TGTGCCAGCAGCCCGACAGGGTGGCAGTTCGGAAAACTGTTTTTT. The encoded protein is CASSPTGWQFGKLFF.

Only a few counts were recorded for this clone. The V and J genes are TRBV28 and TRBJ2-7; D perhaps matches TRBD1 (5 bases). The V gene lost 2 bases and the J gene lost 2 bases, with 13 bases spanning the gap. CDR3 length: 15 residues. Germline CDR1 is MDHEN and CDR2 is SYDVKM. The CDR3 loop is CASSLIGDGTYEQYF. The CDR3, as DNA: TGTGCCAGCAGTTTAATAGGGGATGGGACCTACGAGCAGTACTTC.

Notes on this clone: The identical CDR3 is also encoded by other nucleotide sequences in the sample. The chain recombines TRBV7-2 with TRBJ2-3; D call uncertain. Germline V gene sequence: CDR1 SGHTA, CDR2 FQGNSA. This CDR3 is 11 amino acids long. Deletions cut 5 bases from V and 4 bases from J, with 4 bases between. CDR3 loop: CASSGADTQYF. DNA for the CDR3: TGTGCCAGCAGCGGCGCAGATACGCAGTATTTT.

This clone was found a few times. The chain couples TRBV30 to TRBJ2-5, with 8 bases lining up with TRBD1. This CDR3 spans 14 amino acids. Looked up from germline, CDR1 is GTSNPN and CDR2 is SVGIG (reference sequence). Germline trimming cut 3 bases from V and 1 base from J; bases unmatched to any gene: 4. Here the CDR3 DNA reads TGTGCCTGGAGCCGGGACAGGAGCCAAGAGACCCAGTACTTC. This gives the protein CAWSRDRSQETQYF.

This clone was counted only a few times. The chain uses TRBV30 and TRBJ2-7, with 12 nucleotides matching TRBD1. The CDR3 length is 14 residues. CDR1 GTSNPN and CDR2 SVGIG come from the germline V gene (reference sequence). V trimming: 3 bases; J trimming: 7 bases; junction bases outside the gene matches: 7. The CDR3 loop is CAWRTGQGAGEQYF. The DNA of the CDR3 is TGTGCCTGGAGAACGGGACAGGGGGCCGGAGAGCAGTACTTC.

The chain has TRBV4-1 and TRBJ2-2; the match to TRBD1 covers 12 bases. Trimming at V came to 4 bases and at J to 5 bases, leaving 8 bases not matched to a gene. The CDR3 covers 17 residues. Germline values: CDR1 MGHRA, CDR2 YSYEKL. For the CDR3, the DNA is TGCGCCAGCAGCCCCTTGGGACAGGGGGCTATTACCGGGGAGCTGTTTTTT. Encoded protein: CASSPLGQGAITGELFF.

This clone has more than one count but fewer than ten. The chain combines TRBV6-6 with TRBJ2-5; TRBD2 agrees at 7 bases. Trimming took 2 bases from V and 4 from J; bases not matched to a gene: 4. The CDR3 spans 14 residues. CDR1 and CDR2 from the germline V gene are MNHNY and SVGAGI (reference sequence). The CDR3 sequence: CASSYRDYRETQYF. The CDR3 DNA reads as TGTGCCAGCAGTTACCGGGACTACCGAGAGACCCAGTACTTC.

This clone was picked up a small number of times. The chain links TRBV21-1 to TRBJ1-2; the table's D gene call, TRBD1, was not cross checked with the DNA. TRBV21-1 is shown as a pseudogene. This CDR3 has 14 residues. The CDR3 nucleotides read TGTGCCAGCACTCCGGGACAGGGAGTCTATGGCTACACCTTC. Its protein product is CASTPGQGVYGYTF.

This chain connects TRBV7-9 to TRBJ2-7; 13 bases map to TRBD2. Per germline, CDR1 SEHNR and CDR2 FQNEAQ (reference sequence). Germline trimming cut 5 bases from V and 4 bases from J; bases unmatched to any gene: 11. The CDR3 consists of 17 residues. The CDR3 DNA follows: TGTGCCAGCAGCCCGGGACTAGCGGGGAACTTGTGGTACGAGCAGTACTTC. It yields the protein CASSPGLAGNLWYEQYF.